These 15 T cell receptor beta chains came from one sample sequenced in a study of T cells in Graves' hyperthyroidism and ophthalmopathy. The TCR beta CDR3 regions underwent amplification using RNA transcripts as the source. When the TCR CDR3 underwent first-round RT-PCR, the HTBI primer set was used. TCRdb passed the multiplex PCR reads through MiXCR, listing each CDR3 protein once. Of roughly 380,000 distinct CDR3 sequences listed, about 15% are singletons. Material: blood. The receptor set was obtained from a woman in her sixties or seventies with Graves' hyperthyroidism.

This clonotype was seen at least ten times. The rearrangement links TRBV11-2 to TRBJ2-3; tentatively, D is TRBD2 (6 bases). The CDR3 has 17 residues. With 2 bases removed from V and 2 bases from J, the gap between germline ends came to 17 bases. Germline V CDR1 and CDR2: SGHAT, FQNNGV. As DNA, the CDR3 is TGTGCCAGCAGCTTACGTACGGCTAGCGAGTACACAGATACGCAGTATTTT. Protein: CASSLRTASEYTDTQYF.

The chain links TRBV7-8 to TRBJ1-4; TRBD1 matches 7 bases. With V trimmed by 4 bases and J by 10 bases, 15 bases remained unmatched. From germline, CDR1 is SGHVS and CDR2 FQNEAQ. The CDR3 runs to 16 residues. The CDR3, as DNA: TGTGCCAGCAGCTCCCCCTCAGGGGGAGAGAAAGTAAAACTGTTTTTT. Its protein product is CASSSPSGGEKVKLFF. Variable domain in full (rest from reference TRBV7-8 and TRBJ1-4): GAGVSQSPRYKVAKRGQDVALRCDPISGHVSLFWYQQALGQGPEFLTYFQNEAQLDKSGLPSDRFFAERPEGSVSTLKIQRTQQEDSAVYLCASSSPSGGEKVKLFFGSGTQLSVL.

This clonotype was seen many times. V usage is TRBV5-1 and J usage is TRBJ2-1; possibly TRBD2 for D (6 bases). V dropped 4 bases and J dropped 1 base, with 12 bases sitting between them. This CDR3 comprises 15 residues. Germline V CDR1 and CDR2: SGHRS, YFSETQ. This CDR3 is CASSRVAESYNEQFF. CDR3 coding DNA: TGCGCCAGCAGCAGGGTAGCGGAGTCCTACAATGAGCAGTTCTTC.

The chain joins TRBV9 to TRBJ1-2; possible D gene TRBD1, 5 bases. The CDR3 spans 15 residues. CDR1 is SGDLS and CDR2 is YYNGEE in the germline V gene. V was cut by 3 bases and J by 4 bases, with 16 bases left in between. Here the CDR3 reads CASSAPGRDLYGYTF. CDR3 nucleotides: TGTGCCAGCAGCGCCCCTGGACGGGACCTCTATGGCTACACCTTC.

This clonotype occurred many times. The rearrangement joins TRBV6-1 to TRBJ2-5; 9 bases match TRBD1. The germline gives CDR1 MNHNS, CDR2 SASEGT. This CDR3 is 14 amino acids long. The V gene end was trimmed by 6 bases and the J gene end by 4 bases; junction bases not matched to a gene: 6. The DNA for the CDR3 is TGTGCCAGCAGGACAGGGGGGGCGGGAGAGACCCAGTACTTC. Translated, it gives CASRTGGAGETQYF.

This clonotype has just a few counts. The genes are TRBV7-9 and TRBJ1-2, with TRBD1 matching 7 bases. J gave up 0 bases and V 5 bases, and 6 bases lay outside the gene matches. Germline lookup yields CDR1 SEHNR and CDR2 FQNEAQ (reference sequence). The CDR3 is made up of 15 amino acids. CDR3 DNA sequence: TGTGCCAGCAGCCCTCGGGACAGCTCTAACTATGGCTACACCTTC. Encoded protein: CASSPRDSSNYGYTF.

The sample holds many counts of this clonotype. The chain links TRBV7-8 to TRBJ1-6, with D perhaps TRBD1 (6 bases). This CDR3 contains 13 residues. V lost 5 bases and J lost 13, with 15 bases in between. CDR1 is SGHVS, CDR2 FQNEAQ, per germline. CDR3 region: CASSHGTHTPLHF. CDR3 nucleotide sequence: TGTGCCAGCAGCCACGGGACACATACCCCCCTCCACTTT. Full variable domain (rest looked up from reference TRBV7-8 and TRBJ1-6): GAGVSQSPRYKVAKRGQDVALRCDPISGHVSLFWYQQALGQGPEFLTYFQNEAQLDKSGLPSDRFFAERPEGSVSTLKIQRTQQEDSAVYLCASSHGTHTPLHFGNGTRLTVT.

This sequence joins TRBV5-1 and TRBJ2-1; 7 nucleotides match TRBD1. The CDR3 has 14 amino acids. The V and J ends lost 7 bases and 2 bases, in that order; junction bases with no gene match: 6. Germline V gene lookup returns CDR1 SGHRS and CDR2 YFSETQ. This CDR3 is CASSRTGTYNEQFF. The CDR3 DNA sequence: TGCGCCAGCTCTCGGACAGGAACCTACAATGAGCAGTTCTTC.

This clonotype was picked up a small number of times. The rearrangement links TRBV7-9 to TRBJ2-7; TRBD2 is a possible D gene (7 bases). Trimming left V 1 base short and J 2 bases short, with 21 bases between. The germline gives CDR1 SEHNR, CDR2 FQNEAQ (reference sequence). The CDR3 loop spans 18 amino acids. CDR3 nucleotides: TGTGCCAGCAGCTTAGGAGGGGGGGACGGGAGAAGGGCCTACGAGCAGTACTTC. Protein sequence: CASSLGGGDGRRAYEQYF.

This clonotype was recorded many times. The chain combines TRBV12-3 or TRBV12-4 with TRBJ1-3; no clear D. Trimming took off 5 bases at V and 4 bases at J, with 12 bases between the two ends. This CDR3 comprises 14 residues. CDR3 in amino acids: CASSPDKRGNTIYF. In nucleotides, the CDR3 is TGTGCCAGCAGTCCCGACAAAAGGGGAAACACCATATATTTT.

This clonotype was observed at least ten times. The chain carries TRBV30 and TRBJ2-1; unclear D gene. Germline V gene lookup returns CDR1 GTSNPN and CDR2 SVGIG (reference sequence). V lost 1 base and J 7 bases, leaving 5 bases between the germline ends. The CDR3 length is 11 residues. The CDR3 here is CAWSDVNEQFF. The CDR3 coding sequence is TGTGCCTGGAGTGACGTTAATGAGCAGTTCTTC.

The chain recombines TRBV29-1 with TRBJ1-2; unclear D gene. V gave up 4 bases and J gave up 4 bases, with 7 bases separating them. Germline loops: CDR1 SQVTM, CDR2 ANQGSEA. The CDR3 runs to 11 residues. CDR3 sequence reads: CSVGELYGYTF. The CDR3 DNA is TGCAGCGTTGGGGAGCTCTATGGCTACACCTTC.

This clonotype was seen ten or more times. J is TRBJ2-1 and V is TRBV27; D is unclear. Germline V gene data show CDR1 as MNHEY and CDR2 as SMNVEV (reference sequence). V shed 0 bases and J shed 0 bases, with 9 bases lying between them. The CDR3 is made up of 16 amino acids. CDR3 protein: CASSLSLQSSYNEQFF. The CDR3 DNA is TGTGCCAGCAGTTTATCCCTGCAAAGCTCCTACAATGAGCAGTTCTTC.

This clonotype appeared a few times. The V gene is TRBV6-1, the J gene TRBJ2-2; 9 bases agree with TRBD2. After removal of 6 bases from V and 7 bases from J, the junction contained 6 bases not matched to a gene. The CDR3 spans 14 residues. Germline CDR1 is MNHNS and CDR2 is SASEGT. Written as DNA, the CDR3 is TGTGCCAGCAGAGAGCGGGAGGTGGGCGGGGAGCTGTTTTTT. This translates into CASREREVGGELFF.

This clonotype was detected ten times or more. The chain joins TRBV11-2 to TRBJ2-2, with TRBD2 matching over 9 bases. Trimming took 2 bases from V and 3 from J; bases not matched to a gene: 4. Germline V gene sequence: CDR1 SGHAT, CDR2 FQNNGV. This CDR3 region has 16 residues. The CDR3 sequence: CASSLLAGGYTGELFF. CDR3 coding DNA: TGTGCCAGCAGCTTACTTGCGGGAGGGTACACCGGGGAGCTGTTTTTT.